This TCR beta chain was documented in a study of T cells after posttransplantation cyclophosphamide. Data came from immunoSEQ multiplex PCR; TCRdb stores just in-frame clones and leaves some out. This sample comprises around 1,300 clones, none seen once only. Germline assignment: CDR1 SGHAT and CDR2 FQNNGV. The CDR3 extends over 16 amino acids. Trimming cost V 6 bases and J 7 bases; bases outside gene matches: 13. This clone is deemed large. Busulfan-fludarabine conditioning, marrow transplant, and cyclophosphamide on days +3 and +4 were administered. This sequence joins TRBV11-2 and TRBJ2-1, with 9 bases aligning to TRBD2. The sequencing here drew on PBMCs, taken after an allogeneic stem cell transplant with post-transplant cyclophosphamide. This clonotype was sampled from a male patient aged 30 to 39 who received an allogeneic stem cell transplant from a related donor, was CMV-positive, and had acute GVHD only. Some T cells may be transferred from the graft donor. The CDR3 bases are TGTGCCAGCAGTTGGCCGGGACTAGCCTCCTTTAATGAGCAGTTCTTC. Translating gives CASSWPGLASFNEQFF.